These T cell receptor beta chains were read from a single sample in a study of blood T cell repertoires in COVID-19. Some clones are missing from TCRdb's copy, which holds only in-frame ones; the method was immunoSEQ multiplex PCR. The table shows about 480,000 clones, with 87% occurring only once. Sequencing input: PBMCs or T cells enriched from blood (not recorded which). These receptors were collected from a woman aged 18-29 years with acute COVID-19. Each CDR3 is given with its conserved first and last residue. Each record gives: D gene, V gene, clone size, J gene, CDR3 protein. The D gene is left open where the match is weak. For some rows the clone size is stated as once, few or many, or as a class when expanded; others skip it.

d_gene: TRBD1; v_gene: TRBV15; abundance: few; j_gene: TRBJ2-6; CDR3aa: CATSRGGGDISGANVLTF
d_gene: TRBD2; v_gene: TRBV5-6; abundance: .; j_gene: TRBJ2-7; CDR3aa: CASSYSGTSLEQYF
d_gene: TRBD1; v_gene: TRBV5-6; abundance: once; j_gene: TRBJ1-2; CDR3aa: CASSFSGTGARGYTF
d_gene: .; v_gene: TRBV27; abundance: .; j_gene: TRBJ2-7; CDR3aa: CASSPTGYEQYF
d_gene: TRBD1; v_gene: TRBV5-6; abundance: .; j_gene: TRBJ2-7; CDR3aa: CASSFFTYQGDYEQYF
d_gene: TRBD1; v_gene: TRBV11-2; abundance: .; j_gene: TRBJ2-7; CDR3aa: CASSLGDSSLSYEQYF
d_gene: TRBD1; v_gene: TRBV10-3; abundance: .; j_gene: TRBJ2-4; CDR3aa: CAISSQGVLAKNIQYF
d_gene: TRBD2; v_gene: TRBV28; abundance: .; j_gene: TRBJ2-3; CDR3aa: CASSSPRAGDTDTQYF
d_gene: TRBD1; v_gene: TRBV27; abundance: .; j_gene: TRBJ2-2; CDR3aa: CASSFDGTGGTGELFF
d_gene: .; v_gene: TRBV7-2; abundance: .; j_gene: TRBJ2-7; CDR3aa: CASSLGGKAYEQYF
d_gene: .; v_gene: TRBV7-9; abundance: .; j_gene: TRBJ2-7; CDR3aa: CASSPGTTTTVLDEQYF
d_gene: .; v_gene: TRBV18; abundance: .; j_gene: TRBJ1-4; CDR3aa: CASSSDKQGEKLFF
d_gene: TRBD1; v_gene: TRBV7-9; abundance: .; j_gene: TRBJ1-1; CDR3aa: CASSLTGQLMNTEAFF
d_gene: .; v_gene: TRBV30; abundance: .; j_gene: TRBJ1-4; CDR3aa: CAGSGQLNEKLFF
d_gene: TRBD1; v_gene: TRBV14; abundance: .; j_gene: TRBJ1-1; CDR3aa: CASSPPGTGGTEAFF
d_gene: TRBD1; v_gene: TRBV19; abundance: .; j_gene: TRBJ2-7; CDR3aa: CASSPRQGSYEQYF
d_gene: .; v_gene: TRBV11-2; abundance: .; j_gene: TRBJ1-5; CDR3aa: CASSLRQNQPQHF
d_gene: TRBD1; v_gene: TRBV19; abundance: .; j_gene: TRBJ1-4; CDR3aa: CASSIRTGGYEKLFF
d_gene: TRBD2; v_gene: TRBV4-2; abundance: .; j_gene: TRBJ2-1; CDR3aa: CASSQDKAGAYNEQFF
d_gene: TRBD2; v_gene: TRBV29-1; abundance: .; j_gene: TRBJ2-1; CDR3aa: CSVRLSGGAYNEQFF
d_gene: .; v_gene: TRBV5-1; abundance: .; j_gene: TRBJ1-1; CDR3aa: CASSPAENTEAFF
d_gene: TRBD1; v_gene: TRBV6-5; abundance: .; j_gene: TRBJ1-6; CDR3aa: CASSWTGRYSPLHF
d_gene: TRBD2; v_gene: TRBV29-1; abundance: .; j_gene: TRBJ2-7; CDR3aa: CSVETTSGVYEQYF
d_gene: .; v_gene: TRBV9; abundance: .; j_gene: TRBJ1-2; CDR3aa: CASSYDRNYGYTF
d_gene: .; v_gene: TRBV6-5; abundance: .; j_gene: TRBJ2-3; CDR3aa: CASSFGTPPVTDTQYF